The 30 T cell receptor beta chains below all came from one sample that was sequenced in a study of T-cell reconstitution after alpha-beta-depleted transplantation in children. Library preparation (for TCRbeta) was performed with unique molecular identifiers. MiXCR, applied by TCRdb to the PCR reads, yields one record per CDR3 protein. The data contain about 980,000 distinct CDR3 sequences, under 30% of them seen just once; the ten biggest clones take up roughly 28%. The sample consisted of PBMCs, mostly from graft donor cells, taken 360 days after TCRalphabeta/CD19-depleted stem cell transplant. These receptors originate from a boy younger than two who had a stem cell transplant for SCID, so the T cells may come from the graft donor.

This clonotype came up a few times. This chain connects TRBV28 to TRBJ2-7, with a weak D call TRBD1 (5 bases). V was cut by 10 bases and J by 0 bases, with 10 bases left in between. The V gene's germline CDR1 is MDHEN and CDR2 SYDVKM. The CDR3 consists of 12 residues. CDR3 nucleotide sequence: TGTGCCACCAGGGCCGGCTCCTACGAGCAGTACTTC. Amino acid sequence: CATRAGSYEQYF.

The table lists this clonotype with a few counts. V and J are TRBV7-7 and TRBJ2-1, with 9 nucleotides matching TRBD1. The germline CDR1 and CDR2 sequences are SSHAT and FNYEAQ (reference sequence). The V and J ends lost 5 bases and 5 bases, in that order; junction bases with no gene match: 7. The CDR3 runs 15 residues. The CDR3 loop reads CASSNGQGRDNEQFF. CDR3 sequence (DNA): TGTGCCAGCAGCAATGGACAGGGGAGGGACAATGAGCAGTTCTTC.

The chain employs TRBV12-3 or TRBV12-4 and TRBJ2-6; the D call may be TRBD1 or TRBD2 (5 bases each). V was trimmed by 4 bases and J by 2 bases, leaving 15 bases between them. The CDR3 length is 17 residues. CDR3 residues: CASSYGAGAAGANVLTF. The CDR3 DNA is TGTGCCAGCAGTTACGGGGCCGGAGCCGCTGGGGCCAACGTCCTGACTTTC.

This sequence joins TRBV6-1 and TRBJ2-2, with D possibly TRBD1 on 6 matching bases. Trimming pared 6 bases from V and 6 bases from J, leaving 14 bases between. This CDR3 spans 14 amino acids. Germline V CDR1 and CDR2: MNHNS, SASEGT. The CDR3 nucleotides read TGTGCCAGCAGCCCTACAGGGTCCGCCGGGGAGCTGTTTTTT. Its protein is CASSPTGSAGELFF.

The chain couples TRBV5-1 to TRBJ1-1; possibly TRBD1 for D (5 bases). Germline values: CDR1 SGHRS, CDR2 YFSETQ. Trimming pared 2 bases from V and 2 bases from J, leaving 10 bases between. This CDR3 region has 14 residues. In DNA, the CDR3 is TGCGCCAGCAGCTTCGGGGCGCCCAACACTGAAGCTTTCTTT. This gives the protein CASSFGAPNTEAFF.

The chain recombines TRBV12-3 or TRBV12-4 with TRBJ2-1; TRBD2 aligns across 8 bases. This CDR3 is built from 16 residues. J gave up 8 bases and V 5 bases, and 14 bases lay outside the gene matches. CDR3 sequence: CASSPVLAGGGDEQFF. The DNA of the CDR3 is TGTGCCAGCAGTCCTGTTCTGGCGGGGGGTGGGGATGAGCAGTTCTTC.

The rearrangement joins TRBV7-2 to TRBJ2-1; D is ambiguous. CDR1 is SGHTA, CDR2 FQGNSA, per germline. This CDR3 contains 15 residues. With 3 bases removed from V and 7 bases from J, the gap between germline ends came to 16 bases. The CDR3 spells CASSFFGRVRNEQFF. The CDR3 DNA sequence: TGTGCCAGCAGCTTTTTCGGTAGGGTGAGGAATGAGCAGTTCTTC.

This clonotype has a handful of counts. The chain joins TRBV9 to TRBJ2-1; tentatively, D is TRBD2 (7 bases). Germline V gene data show CDR1 as SGDLS and CDR2 as YYNGEE. The length of the CDR3 is 15 residues. Trimming removed 3 bases at V and 4 bases at J, with 14 bases between. The CDR3 spells CASSEAGAPYNEQFF. CDR3 bases: TGTGCCAGCAGCGAGGCGGGGGCCCCTTACAATGAGCAGTTCTTC.

The gene calls are TRBV11-2 and TRBJ1-2; the D gene is possibly TRBD1 (6 bases). CDR3 length equals 13 residues. V lost 3 bases and J 4 bases, leaving 9 bases between the germline ends. CDR1 and CDR2 (germline): SGHAT, FQNNGV. CDR3 region: CASSLGHLYGYTF. CDR3 in DNA: TGTGCCAGCAGCTTGGGACACCTCTATGGCTACACCTTC.

This clonotype was picked up a small number of times. Here the CDR3 reads CSVEGVEGAGETQYF. The CDR3 coding sequence is TGCAGCGTTGAAGGGGTAGAGGGGGCCGGAGAGACCCAGTACTTC. The chain links TRBV29-1 to TRBJ2-5, with 7 bases identical to TRBD1. CDR3 length: 15 amino acids. Germline assignment: CDR1 SQVTM and CDR2 ANQGSEA. After removal of 1 base from V and 4 bases from J, the junction contained 9 bases not matched to a gene.

The chain is built from TRBV5-1 and TRBJ2-7; 7 bases fit TRBD2. Unmatched junction bases numbered 6, after V lost 6 bases and J lost 3 bases. Per germline, CDR1 SGHRS and CDR2 YFSETQ. The CDR3 has 13 residues. CDR3 in amino acids: CASTPSGVYEQYF. The CDR3 nucleotides read TGCGCCAGCACCCCCAGCGGGGTCTACGAGCAGTACTTC.

The chain links TRBV4-2 to TRBJ2-7, with D perhaps given as TRBD1 or TRBD2 (5 bases each). The CDR3 extends over 16 amino acids. V lost 4 bases to trimming and J lost 4 bases, with 20 bases between them. The germline V gene encodes CDR1 LGHNA and CDR2 YNFKEQ. For the CDR3, the DNA is TGTGCCAGCAGCCCGGGACGAGGGTTTTCCAATTACGAGCAGTACTTC. Translation gives CASSPGRGFSNYEQYF.

This clonotype turned up a few times. This rearrangement joins TRBV7-3 to TRBJ2-2; TRBD1 is a possible D gene (6 bases). The CDR3 runs to 15 residues. Germline V lookup: CDR1 SGHTA, CDR2 FQGTGA. V lost 4 bases and J lost 1, with 10 bases in between. CDR3 sequence (DNA): TGTGCCAGCAGCTCACAGGGACAGAACACCGGGGAGCTGTTTTTT. Its translation is CASSSQGQNTGELFF.

On this clonotype: Because the CDR3 is missing its conserved closing phenylalanine or tryptophan, this is likely a read error. The limits of the CDR3 on the DNA are not certain, so only TCRdb's listed CDR3 is given. V usage is TRBV12-3 or TRBV12-4 and J usage is TRBJ2-3; TRBD1, the table's D call, was not compared with the DNA. The CDR3 sequence runs 12 residues, both termini included. CDR3 sequence reads: CASSFRRGRLSV.

This chain links TRBV5-6 with TRBJ1-5; D is unresolved. This CDR3 is built from 15 residues. Per the germline V gene, CDR1 is SGHDT and CDR2 is YYEEEE. V lost 0 bases, J lost 3 bases, and 10 bases lay in between. Here the CDR3 reads CASSLGQAINQPQHF. In nucleotides, the CDR3 is TGTGCCAGCAGCTTGGGGCAGGCCATCAATCAGCCCCAGCATTTT.

This clonotype was observed a handful of times. The V call is TRBV10-3, the J call TRBJ2-7; D is possibly TRBD1 (6 bases). Germline V CDR1 and CDR2: ENHRY, SYGVKD. Trimming cost V 3 bases and J 3 bases, with 18 bases left between them. The CDR3 covers 16 residues. Here the CDR3 reads CAISDPRDTGVYEQYF. CDR3 DNA sequence: TGTGCCATCAGTGACCCTAGGGACACTGGTGTCTACGAGCAGTACTTC.

This chain uses TRBV29-1 with TRBJ2-3; TRBD2 agrees at 9 bases. The CDR3 has 16 amino acids. Germline V lookup: CDR1 SQVTM, CDR2 ANQGSEA. V lost 5 bases to trimming and J lost 6 bases; unmatched junction nucleotides: 15. The CDR3 DNA is TGCAGCGTTCTAAGGGTAGCGGGGGTTACTTTGGATACGCAGTATTTT. Translating it yields CSVLRVAGVTLDTQYF.

The chain uses TRBV20-1 and TRBJ1-2, with D unclear. Trimming cost V 2 bases and J 0 bases, with 4 bases left between them. CDR1 is DFQATT and CDR2 is SNEGSKA in the germline V gene (reference sequence). The CDR3 is 12 residues long. CDR3 residues: CSARSANYGYTF. The CDR3 DNA sequence: TGCAGTGCTAGATCTGCTAACTATGGCTACACCTTC.

This clonotype has at least ten counts. This chain's CDR3 is CASSSRGLGTGELFF. The CDR3 DNA sequence: TGTGCCAGCAGTTCTAGGGGGCTCGGCACCGGGGAGCTGTTTTTT. The chain recombines TRBV4-2 with TRBJ2-2, with 7 bases lining up with TRBD1. The CDR3 is made up of 15 amino acids. Germline CDR1 LGHNA, CDR2 YNFKEQ. V lost 6 bases to trimming and J lost 4 bases; unmatched junction nucleotides: 8.

The CDR3 bases are TGCAGCGTTGCAGGGGGCCAAGAGACCCAGTACTTC. Residues: CSVAGGQETQYF. The chain carries TRBV29-1 and TRBJ2-5; 7 positions match TRBD1. The CDR3 spans 12 residues. The trim removed 4 bases at V and 1 base at J, leaving 0 bases unmatched. Germline loops: CDR1 SQVTM, CDR2 ANQGSEA.

The rearrangement links TRBV2 to TRBJ2-6; 9 bases agree with TRBD1. Germline V gene sequence: CDR1 SNHLY, CDR2 FYNNEI. The trim removed 4 bases at V and 0 bases at J, leaving 4 bases unmatched. This CDR3 region has 17 residues. In DNA form, the CDR3 reads TGTGCCAGCAGTGCTGACAGGGGGAGCTCTGGGGCCAACGTCCTGACTTTC. The encoded protein is CASSADRGSSGANVLTF.

The CDR3, as DNA: TGTGCCAGCAGCGTGACTCGGGGCCAAGAGACCCAGTACTTC. Translation: CASSVTRGQETQYF. The chain combines TRBV27 with TRBJ2-5, with D maybe TRBD2 (5 bases). Germline V CDR1 and CDR2: MNHEY, SMNVEV (reference sequence). CDR3 length: 14 residues. The V end lost 6 bases, the J end lost 1 base, and 12 bases lay between the germline ends.

This clonotype came up many times. This chain links TRBV28 with TRBJ2-3, with no clear D. This CDR3 comprises 11 residues. Trimming cost V 5 bases and J 6 bases, with 6 bases left between them. CDR1 MDHEN and CDR2 SYDVKM come from the germline V gene. In DNA form, the CDR3 reads TGTGCCAGCAGTCCGTGGGATACGCAGTATTTT. Protein sequence: CASSPWDTQYF.

J is TRBJ2-1 and V is TRBV9; D call uncertain. Germline V gives CDR1 SGDLS, CDR2 YYNGEE. The V and J ends lost 4 bases and 5 bases respectively, with 13 bases between them. The CDR3 has 14 amino acids. The DNA of the CDR3 is TGTGCCAGCAGCCCCCCCCCGGCTAACAATGAGCAGTTCTTC. Its protein product is CASSPPPANNEQFF.

V is TRBV9 and J is TRBJ2-3, with 7 bases lining up with TRBD1. CDR3 length: 15 residues. Germline V gives CDR1 SGDLS, CDR2 YYNGEE. With 4 bases clipped from V and 3 bases from J, the junction kept 8 bases outside the gene matches. The CDR3 sequence: CASSLGQVETDTQYF. The CDR3 DNA reads TGTGCCAGCAGCCTCGGACAGGTAGAGACAGATACGCAGTATTTT. Looking up the rest from reference TRBV9 and TRBJ2-3 gives the full variable domain: DSGVTQTPKHLITATGQRVTLRCSPRSGDLSVYWYQQSLDQGLQFLIQYYNGEERAKGNILERFSAQQFPDLHSELNLSSLELGDSALYFCASSLGQVETDTQYFGPGTRLTVL.

This clonotype was seen a few times. This chain links TRBV20-1 with TRBJ2-5; D is unclear. The germline V and J ends were trimmed by 2 bases and 2 bases, with 9 bases remaining between them. The germline V gene encodes CDR1 DFQATT and CDR2 SNEGSKA (reference sequence). This CDR3 spans 13 amino acids. The CDR3 DNA reads as TGCAGTGCTAGATCCCTGCGGCAAGAGACCCAGTACTTC. Its translation: CSARSLRQETQYF.

At least ten counts were recorded for this clonotype. One end of the junction is discordant with germline, which a read error may explain. In DNA, the CDR3 is TGCGCCAGCAGCTTGGCGCGGGGGCAAGAGACCCAGTACTTC. This codes for CASSLARGQETQYF. This chain joins TRBV12-3 or TRBV12-4 and TRBJ2-5, with 7 positions matching TRBD2. The CDR3 spans 14 residues.

This clonotype was observed a few times. The chain has TRBV29-1 and TRBJ2-5, with D perhaps TRBD1 or TRBD2 (6 bases each). CDR1 and CDR2 from the germline V gene are SQVTM and ANQGSEA. The V end lost 2 bases, the J end lost 2 bases, and 9 bases lay between the germline ends. This CDR3 contains 13 residues. CDR3 sequence: CSVEWGAQETQYF. The CDR3 DNA follows: TGCAGCGTTGAATGGGGGGCTCAAGAGACCCAGTACTTC.

This clonotype has a handful of counts. This chain joins TRBV29-1 and TRBJ1-3; the D gene is possibly TRBD1 (5 bases). The V gene's germline CDR1 is SQVTM and CDR2 ANQGSEA. V was trimmed by 5 bases and J by 0 bases, leaving 8 bases between them. This CDR3 comprises 13 residues. The CDR3 nucleotides read TGCAGCGTTAGACAGAGCTCTGGAAACACCATATATTTT. Translating it yields CSVRQSSGNTIYF.

The gene calls are TRBV7-2 and TRBJ2-7; D is perhaps TRBD2 (5 bases). Germline lookup yields CDR1 SGHTA and CDR2 FQGNSA. V lost 5 bases to trimming and J lost 2 bases, with 16 bases between them. The CDR3 loop spans 15 amino acids. This CDR3 is CASSRSPLTTYEQYF. Written as DNA, the CDR3 is TGTGCCAGCAGCCGGTCCCCGCTGACTACCTACGAGCAGTACTTC.